The source of this TCR beta chain is a study of T cells in Graves' hyperthyroidism and ophthalmopathy. Using RNA transcripts as the source, TCR beta CDR3 regions were amplified. RT-PCR in the first round (using the HTBI primer set) targeted the TCR CDR3. MiXCR, applied by TCRdb to the multiplex PCR reads, yields one record per CDR3 protein. Among fewer than 400,000 distinct CDR3 sequences, roughly 25% were seen once, and the ten largest hold over 70%. Diagnosing involved the use of clinical symptoms, serum thyroxine and TRAb, thyroid ultrasound and orbital computed tomography. PBMCs were sourced from over 8.5 ml fresh peripheral blood. Trimming took 3 bases from V and 2 from J; bases not matched to a gene: 5. Per the germline V gene, CDR1 is SGHVS and CDR2 is FQNEAQ. The CDR3 length is 15 residues.

This TCR derives from a man aged 45 to 65 with Graves' hyperthyroidism. The chain couples TRBV7-8 to TRBJ2-3; 7 positions agree with TRBD1. Sequencing input: blood. Here the CDR3 DNA reads TGTGCCAGCAGCTTCCGGGACAGCTTCACAGATACGCAGTATTTT. It encodes CASSFRDSFTDTQYF.